This is a list of T cell receptor beta chains from one sample in a study of cytomegalovirus exposure and HLA in healthy donors. Method: immunoSEQ multiplex PCR; TCRdb's copy keeps in-frame clones and lacks some. The repertoire holds some 180,000 clones, with about four fifths as singletons. The specimen sequenced was PBMCs. Every receptor here comes from a woman in her 30s in good health and CMV-seronegative. The CDR3 runs from the conserved cysteine through the conserved F or W. The order of the fields is J gene, D gene, V gene, clone size, CDR3 protein, CDR3 DNA. A D gene is named only where the DNA matches it firmly. Clone sizes are given selectively: once, few, many, or a class where the clone is expanded.

j_gene: TRBJ1-2; d_gene: .; v_gene: TRBV2; abundance: .; CDR3aa: CASSLETRDYGYTF; CDR3nt: TGTGCCAGCAGCCTTGAAACCAGGGACTATGGCTACACCTTC
j_gene: TRBJ2-3; d_gene: TRBD2; v_gene: TRBV5-6; abundance: .; CDR3aa: CASSLALAGGTDTQYF; CDR3nt: TGTGCCAGCAGCTTGGCACTAGCGGGGGGCACAGATACGCAGTATTTT
j_gene: TRBJ1-1; d_gene: TRBD1; v_gene: TRBV5-4; abundance: .; CDR3aa: CASSRPGQDAPEAFF; CDR3nt: TGTGCCAGCAGCCGACCGGGACAGGATGCTCCTGAAGCTTTCTTT
j_gene: TRBJ2-5; d_gene: .; v_gene: TRBV2; abundance: .; CDR3aa: CASSEQGPQETQYF; CDR3nt: TGTGCCAGCAGTGAACAGGGCCCCCAAGAGACCCAGTACTTC
j_gene: TRBJ2-7; d_gene: .; v_gene: TRBV2; abundance: once; CDR3aa: CASSEAAGLYEQYF; CDR3nt: TGTGCCAGCAGTGAAGCGGCAGGGCTCTACGAGCAGTACTTC
j_gene: TRBJ2-1; d_gene: TRBD2; v_gene: TRBV10-3; abundance: .; CDR3aa: CAISIGGGALEQFF; CDR3nt: TGTGCCATCAGTATCGGCGGGGGGGCCCTGGAGCAGTTCTTC
j_gene: TRBJ2-6; d_gene: .; v_gene: TRBV7-3; abundance: .; CDR3aa: CASSLGVGVSGANVLTF; CDR3nt: TGTGCCAGCAGCTTAGGAGTTGGCGTATCTGGGGCCAACGTCCTGACTTTC
j_gene: TRBJ1-2; d_gene: TRBD1; v_gene: TRBV6-5; abundance: .; CDR3aa: CASSDRGRGYGYTF; CDR3nt: TGTGCCAGCAGTGACAGGGGGCGCGGATATGGCTACACCTTC
j_gene: TRBJ2-4; d_gene: TRBD2; v_gene: TRBV30; abundance: .; CDR3aa: CAWSSSGGTQYF; CDR3nt: TGTGCCTGGAGTTCTAGCGGGGGCACTCAGTACTTC
j_gene: TRBJ2-1; d_gene: TRBD2; v_gene: TRBV19; abundance: few; CDR3aa: CASSIPLGTSGNEQFF; CDR3nt: TGTGCCAGTAGTATACCACTCGGGACTAGTGGGAATGAGCAGTTCTTC
j_gene: TRBJ2-2; d_gene: .; v_gene: TRBV29-1; abundance: .; CDR3aa: CSIPGSGDTGELFF; CDR3nt: TGCAGCATACCCGGTTCAGGGGACACCGGGGAGCTGTTTTTT
j_gene: TRBJ1-6; d_gene: .; v_gene: TRBV2; abundance: .; CDR3aa: CASARSSYNSPLHF; CDR3nt: TGTGCCAGCGCGAGGAGCTCCTATAATTCACCCCTCCACTTT
j_gene: TRBJ1-1; d_gene: TRBD1; v_gene: TRBV10-3; abundance: few; CDR3aa: CAIRRDRDEAFF; CDR3nt: TGTGCCATCAGGCGGGACAGGGATGAAGCTTTCTTT
j_gene: TRBJ2-6; d_gene: .; v_gene: TRBV5-1; abundance: .; CDR3aa: CASSLGLSGANVLTF; CDR3nt: TGCGCCAGCAGCTTGGGACTGTCTGGGGCCAACGTCCTGACTTTC
j_gene: TRBJ2-7; d_gene: .; v_gene: TRBV5-1; abundance: .; CDR3aa: CASSDSGPRAEEQYF; CDR3nt: TGCGCCAGCAGCGACTCAGGGCCCCGGGCGGAGGAGCAGTACTTC
j_gene: TRBJ2-7; d_gene: .; v_gene: TRBV19; abundance: .; CDR3aa: CASTNTYYEQYF; CDR3nt: TGTGCCAGTACCAATACATACTACGAGCAGTACTTC
j_gene: TRBJ2-5; d_gene: TRBD2; v_gene: TRBV18; abundance: .; CDR3aa: CASSPTSAGVQETQYF; CDR3nt: TGTGCCAGCTCACCTACTAGCGCCGGAGTTCAAGAGACCCAGTACTTC
j_gene: TRBJ2-1; d_gene: .; v_gene: TRBV29-1; abundance: once; CDR3aa: CSVGTGTGFRYNEQFF; CDR3nt: TGCAGCGTTGGAACCGGCACAGGGTTCCGCTACAATGAGCAGTTCTTC
j_gene: TRBJ1-5; d_gene: .; v_gene: TRBV6-1; abundance: .; CDR3aa: CASSEAAGSNQPQHF; CDR3nt: TGTGCCAGCAGTGAAGCGGCAGGGAGCAATCAGCCCCAGCATTTT
j_gene: TRBJ1-2; d_gene: .; v_gene: TRBV15; abundance: .; CDR3aa: CATSRYRGGQYGYTF; CDR3nt: TGTGCCACCAGCAGATACCGGGGGGGGCAGTATGGCTACACCTTC
j_gene: TRBJ1-6; d_gene: .; v_gene: TRBV27; abundance: .; CDR3aa: CASSPDSDGYNSPLHF; CDR3nt: TGTGCCAGCAGCCCGGACTCGGACGGCTATAATTCACCCCTCCACTTT
j_gene: TRBJ2-2; d_gene: .; v_gene: TRBV30; abundance: .; CDR3aa: CAWNRDTGELFF; CDR3nt: TGTGCCTGGAACAGGGACACCGGGGAGCTGTTTTTT
j_gene: TRBJ2-2; d_gene: .; v_gene: TRBV30; abundance: .; CDR3aa: CAWTPSYTGELFF; CDR3nt: TGTGCCTGGACCCCCTCCTACACCGGGGAGCTGTTTTTT
j_gene: TRBJ1-1; d_gene: .; v_gene: TRBV7-8; abundance: few; CDR3aa: CASGGSRTEAFF; CDR3nt: TGTGCCAGCGGAGGGTCCAGGACTGAAGCTTTCTTT
j_gene: TRBJ2-2; d_gene: .; v_gene: TRBV6-5; abundance: .; CDR3aa: CASSYERANGVGELFF; CDR3nt: TGTGCCAGCAGTTACGAGCGAGCTAACGGGGTGGGGGAGCTGTTTTTT
j_gene: TRBJ2-7; d_gene: .; v_gene: TRBV5-1; abundance: .; CDR3aa: CASSPGQNYEQYF; CDR3nt: TGCGCCAGCAGCCCCGGACAGAACTACGAGCAGTACTTC
j_gene: TRBJ1-1; d_gene: .; v_gene: TRBV5-1; abundance: .; CDR3aa: CASSLDLTETEAFF; CDR3nt: TGCGCCAGCAGCTTGGATCTGACAGAAACTGAAGCTTTCTTT
j_gene: TRBJ1-2; d_gene: TRBD1; v_gene: TRBV5-4; abundance: .; CDR3aa: CASSRGQANYGYTF; CDR3nt: TGTGCCAGCAGCAGGGGACAGGCCAACTATGGCTACACCTTC
j_gene: TRBJ1-2; d_gene: .; v_gene: TRBV2; abundance: .; CDR3aa: CASNGVRRGYTF; CDR3nt: TGTGCCAGCAACGGGGTCCGTCGGGGCTACACCTTC
j_gene: TRBJ2-1; d_gene: TRBD2; v_gene: TRBV29-1; abundance: .; CDR3aa: CSVEVGGGVVNEQFF; CDR3nt: TGCAGCGTTGAAGTTGGCGGGGGGGTCGTCAATGAGCAGTTCTTC
j_gene: TRBJ1-5; d_gene: .; v_gene: TRBV5-8; abundance: .; CDR3aa: CASSLARGSQPQHF; CDR3nt: TGTGCCAGCAGCTTGGCCAGGGGAAGTCAGCCCCAGCATTTT
j_gene: TRBJ2-3; d_gene: .; v_gene: TRBV7-3; abundance: .; CDR3aa: CASSLNRADTQYF; CDR3nt: TGTGCCAGCAGCTTAAATCGAGCAGATACGCAGTATTTT
j_gene: TRBJ2-7; d_gene: TRBD1; v_gene: TRBV6-1; abundance: .; CDR3aa: CASSEHRGFAYEQYF; CDR3nt: TGTGCCAGCAGTGAACACAGGGGATTCGCCTACGAGCAGTACTTC
j_gene: TRBJ1-5; d_gene: TRBD1; v_gene: TRBV19; abundance: .; CDR3aa: CASSIGGRGLGNQPQHF; CDR3nt: TGTGCCAGTAGTATAGGAGGCAGGGGGCTGGGCAATCAGCCCCAGCATTTT
j_gene: TRBJ2-7; d_gene: TRBD1; v_gene: TRBV2; abundance: .; CDR3aa: CASKRETGGHEQYF; CDR3nt: TGTGCCAGCAAACGGGAGACAGGGGGCCACGAGCAGTACTTC
j_gene: TRBJ2-1; d_gene: .; v_gene: TRBV30; abundance: .; CDR3aa: CAWNPTGYNEQFF; CDR3nt: TGTGCCTGGAATCCGACGGGGTACAATGAGCAGTTCTTC
j_gene: TRBJ2-1; d_gene: .; v_gene: TRBV30; abundance: .; CDR3aa: CAWSVLGRGEQFF; CDR3nt: TGTGCCTGGAGTGTACTCGGCAGGGGTGAGCAGTTCTTC
j_gene: TRBJ2-5; d_gene: TRBD1; v_gene: TRBV2; abundance: .; CDR3aa: CASSPTGFQETQYF; CDR3nt: TGTGCCAGCAGTCCGACAGGGTTTCAAGAGACCCAGTACTTC
j_gene: TRBJ2-5; d_gene: TRBD1; v_gene: TRBV5-1; abundance: once; CDR3aa: CASSLQDRGLVETQYF; CDR3nt: TGCGCCAGCAGCTTGCAGGACAGGGGGCTAGTAGAGACCCAGTACTTC
j_gene: TRBJ1-1; d_gene: TRBD1; v_gene: TRBV6-6; abundance: .; CDR3aa: CASRMQGADTEAFF; CDR3nt: TGTGCCAGCAGAATGCAGGGGGCGGACACTGAAGCTTTCTTT
j_gene: TRBJ1-2; d_gene: TRBD1; v_gene: TRBV7-3; abundance: .; CDR3aa: CASSLTQGAGYGYTF; CDR3nt: TGTGCCAGCAGCTTGACACAGGGGGCCGGCTATGGCTACACCTTC
j_gene: TRBJ2-7; d_gene: TRBD2; v_gene: TRBV6-4; abundance: .; CDR3aa: CASSELAGSEQYF; CDR3nt: TGTGCCAGCAGTGAACTAGCGGGGAGCGAGCAGTACTTC